In this sample, the clone carrying this T cell receptor (beta chain) turned up a few times. Its antigen remains unidentified. What was sequenced were expressed TCRB transcripts, since all of the isolated RNA had been reverse transcribed. The assay was immunoSEQ multiplex PCR, and TCRdb's table has in-frame clones only and misses some. The table shows some 270,000 clones, with under 8.5% occurring only once. This specimen belongs to a study of beta chain features in type 1 diabetes. Study findings and constraints: Within the patient group, naive, central memory and Treg TCRB repertoires appeared more similar to each other than within healthy donors. Patients and controls would share equally any PCR tilt toward shorter templates.

Trimming took 3 bases from V and 1 from J, leaving 13 bases between them. The CDR3 length is 15 residues. CDR1 is SGDLS, CDR2 YYNGEE, per germline. What was sequenced was central memory CD4+ T cells from blood. The receptor was isolated from a woman under 30 in good health. The chain combines TRBV9 with TRBJ2-5; D possibly corresponds to TRBD2 (6 bases). The CDR3 region is CASSALAGFQETQYF. CDR3 bases: TGTGCCAGCAGCGCCCTCGCGGGGTTCCAAGAGACCCAGTACTTC.